The subject of this entry is one T cell receptor (beta chain). This sample is drawn from a study of T cell changes during pregnancy in multiple sclerosis. The germline V gene encodes CDR1 SGHTA and CDR2 FQGTGA. This CDR3 has 16 amino acids. V was cut by 5 bases and J by 7 bases, with 18 bases left in between. Using immunoSEQ multiplex PCR, the repertoire was profiled, and TCRdb retains in-frame clones only, with some absent. This table has about 40,000 clones, 88% appearing once. The chain couples TRBV7-3 to TRBJ2-6; TRBD2 might be the D (5 bases). The sequence was collected from a female donor in good health, enrolled as a control in a pregnancy study. Material: peripheral blood, obtained in the first trimester of pregnancy. The DNA for the CDR3 is TGTGCCAGCAGCGCCGGCGGGCCCCTCGGCGCCAACGTCCTGACTTTC. Translating gives CASSAGGPLGANVLTF.